A selection of T cell receptor beta chains follows, all from one sample in a study of T cells in Graves' hyperthyroidism and ophthalmopathy. TCRdb reanalysed the multiplex PCR reads using MiXCR and keeps one entry per CDR3 protein. Of hundreds of thousands of distinct CDR3 sequences in the sample, approximately 15% were seen once. The sequenced material came from blood. These receptors originate from a woman in her forties or fifties with Graves' ophthalmopathy. CDR3s include the opening cysteine and the closing phenylalanine or tryptophan. D genes are given only for firm matches. Clone size, where shown, is once, few, many, or a class for clones that have expanded.

TRBD1,TRBV29-1,TRBJ1-1,NA,TGCAGCGTTGTCTGGGCAGGGGGCTTATCCACTGAAGCTTTCTTT,CSVVWAGGLSTEAFF
TRBD2,TRBV2,TRBJ2-2,NA,TGTGCCAGCAGTGTTGGGGGGGAGCTGGTTTTT,CASSVGGELVF
TRBD1,TRBV7-2,TRBJ2-4,many,TGTGCCAGCAGCTTAAGGATGGGGACAGGGGCGAAAATAGCCAAAAACATTCAGTACTTC,CASSLRMGTGAKIAKNIQYF
NA,TRBV7-9,TRBJ2-7,few,TGTGCCACGGCTCCGCGGAACTCCTACGAGCAGTACTTC,CATAPRNSYEQYF
TRBD2,TRBV7-8,TRBJ2-1,many,TGTGCCAGCAGCCACAATAGCGGGGGGCTAGCGGGAGACATAGTGTACAATGAGCAGTTCTTC,CASSHNSGGLAGDIVYNEQFF
NA,TRBV28,TRBJ1-1,many,TGTGCCAGCAGCTCACTAGGGGGGGGGGGGGAAGCTTTCTTT,CASSSLGGGGEAFF
NA,TRBV7-2,TRBJ2-7,many,TGTGCCAGCAGCTTCGACAGTACCTACGAGCAGTACTTC,CASSFDSTYEQYF
NA,TRBV3-1,TRBJ2-2,many,TGTGCCAGCAGCCAGAGAACCGGGGAGCTGTTTTTT,CASSQRTGELFF
NA,TRBV20-1,TRBJ2-7,many,TGCAGTGCTAGTCGGACTATAAGCTCCTACGAGCAGTACTTC,CSASRTISSYEQYF
NA,TRBV24-1,TRBJ2-1,many,TGTGCCACCAGTGATTTTTCCAGGAGGGCCGGGTCCTATGAGCAGTTCTTC,CATSDFSRRAGSYEQFF
TRBD1,TRBV11-2,TRBJ2-1,many,TGTGCCAGCACCCAGGCCGGGACAGGGGGGTACAATGAGCAGTTCTTC,CASTQAGTGGYNEQFF
TRBD1,TRBV2,TRBJ2-1,many,TGTGCCAGCACACCCCAGGGGGCGAATGAGCAGTTCTTC,CASTPQGANEQFF
TRBD2,TRBV28,TRBJ2-3,many,TGTGCCAGCAGTTTAGACGGGAGGGGCGCAGATACGCAGTATTTT,CASSLDGRGADTQYF
NA,TRBV18,TRBJ1-1,many,TGTGCCAGCTCCCTCCAGAAGAACACTGAAGCTTTCTTT,CASSLQKNTEAFF
NA,TRBV6-2/TRBV6-3,TRBJ2-1,few,TGTGCCAGCAGCTCTCGGTCGGATGAGCAGTTCTTC,CASSSRSDEQFF
NA,TRBV7-2,TRBJ2-7,few,TGTGCCAGCAGCTTTTTTAAGGACGAGCAGTACTTC,CASSFFKDEQYF
TRBD2,TRBV27,TRBJ2-3,many,TGTGCCAGCAGTACTAGCGGGAGAGGCACAGATACGCAGTATTTT,CASSTSGRGTDTQYF
NA,TRBV19,TRBJ1-1,many,TGTGCCAGTAGTCCCCGAGAGCGGGCGATGAACACTGAAGCTTTCTTT,CASSPRERAMNTEAFF
TRBD2,TRBV12-5,TRBJ2-1,NA,TGTGCTAGTGGTTTGTCACTAGCGGGTGATGAGCAGTTCTTC,CASGLSLAGDEQFF
TRBD1,TRBV4-2,TRBJ2-3,many,TGTGCCAGCAGCCACGGACAGGGCCGATCTAGCACAGATACGCAGTATTTT,CASSHGQGRSSTDTQYF
TRBD2,TRBV30,TRBJ2-3,NA,TGTGCCTGGAGGAGGACTAGCGGGAGGAAGACAGATACGCAGTATTTT,CAWRRTSGRKTDTQYF
NA,TRBV20-1,TRBJ2-1,NA,TGCAGTGCTAGCGGGAGTGAAGGAAGGAATGAGCAGTTCTTC,CSASGSEGRNEQFF
NA,TRBV20-1,TRBJ2-5,many,TGCAGTGCTAGAGACAACAGTCAAGAGACCCAGTACTTC,CSARDNSQETQYF
TRBD2,TRBV6-5,TRBJ2-1,many,TGTGCCAGCAGTTACTCACTACTCGAAACCGGGACTAGCAAGAATGAGCAGTTCTTC,CASSYSLLETGTSKNEQFF
NA,TRBV27,TRBJ2-7,NA,TGTGCCAGCATCCCTACCTGGGGGTCCTACGAGCAGTACTTC,CASIPTWGSYEQYF
TRBD2,TRBV27,TRBJ2-1,many,TGTGCCAGCAAAGCGGGAGGGCCGGGGAGCTCCTACAATGAGCAGTTCTTC,CASKAGGPGSSYNEQFF
NA,TRBV11-2,TRBJ2-7,NA,TGTGCCAGCAGCTTAGGATACAGCCCCTACGAGCAGTACTTC,CASSLGYSPYEQYF
TRBD2,TRBV29-1,TRBJ2-1,many,TGCAGCGTTGAAGGGGACTATAGCCGTAGGGTGGATAGGGCCTACAATGAGCAGTTCTTC,CSVEGDYSRRVDRAYNEQFF
TRBD1,TRBV28,TRBJ1-2,NA,TGTGCCAGCAGCCCTCAGGAGGGACAGGGGGCTGGCGGCTACACCTTC,CASSPQEGQGAGGYTF
NA,TRBV15,TRBJ2-7,few,TGTGCCACCAGCAGAGATTTGCAGGACGAGCAGTACTTC,CATSRDLQDEQYF
TRBD2,TRBV9,TRBJ2-3,NA,TGTGCCAGCAGCCCAAGCGGGAGAGTAGATACGCAGTATTTT,CASSPSGRVDTQYF
NA,TRBV5-1,TRBJ2-5,many,TGTGCCAGCAGTCTCAGGGAGGAGACCCAGTACTTC,CASSLREETQYF
TRBD1,TRBV10-3,TRBJ2-7,many,TGTGCCATCAGAGGACAGGGGGCCTACGAGCAGTACTTC,CAIRGQGAYEQYF
NA,TRBV6-1,TRBJ2-1,few,TGTGCCAGCAGAGAAGGGTCATTTTCCTACAATGAGCAGTTCTTC,CASREGSFSYNEQFF
NA,TRBV7-2,TRBJ1-3,many,TGTGCCAGCAGCTACTCGGGAGAAGGAAACACCATATATTTT,CASSYSGEGNTIYF
NA,TRBV11-2,TRBJ2-1,few,TGTGCCAGCAGCTATCAATACTACGAGCGGAGGAGCTCCTACAATGAGCAGTTCTTC,CASSYQYYERRSSYNEQFF
NA,TRBV6-9,TRBJ1-1,NA,TGTGCCAGCAGTTTATCCGACCTCGCGGGGTGGAGCACTGAAGCTTCCTTT,CASSLSDLAGWSTEASF
NA,TRBV19,TRBJ1-2,many,TGTGCCAGTATCAACGCAGGGACCTATGGCTACACCTTC,CASINAGTYGYTF
NA,TRBV19,TRBJ1-4,NA,TGTGCCAGTAGGCAGTCGAGTCAGGGAGGTGAAAAACTGTTTTTT,CASRQSSQGGEKLFF
NA,TRBV20-1,TRBJ2-3,NA,TGCAGTGCTAGAGGGGTATCTAGCGGCACAGATACGCAGTATTTT,CSARGVSSGTDTQYF
TRBD2,TRBV6-2/TRBV6-3,TRBJ2-1,many,TGTGCCAGCAGTTACGGTCTGTGGGCGGGAGGGTACAATGAGCAGTTCTTC,CASSYGLWAGGYNEQFF
TRBD1,TRBV6-2/TRBV6-3,TRBJ1-5,many,TGTGCCAGCAGTTACGGGACAGTTCATCAGCCCCAGCATTTT,CASSYGTVHQPQHF
TRBD2,TRBV7-2,TRBJ2-3,many,TGTGCCAGCAGCTCCGGGACTAGAAACACAGATACGCAGTATTTT,CASSSGTRNTDTQYF
NA,TRBV30,TRBJ1-4,NA,TGTGCCTGGACAGGACTTGATGAAAAACTGTTTTTT,CAWTGLDEKLFF
NA,TRBV12-3/TRBV12-4,TRBJ2-2,few,TGTGCCAGCAGTTTAGATTCCGCCAGGGGCAACTTGAACACCGGGGAGCTGTTTTTT,CASSLDSARGNLNTGELFF